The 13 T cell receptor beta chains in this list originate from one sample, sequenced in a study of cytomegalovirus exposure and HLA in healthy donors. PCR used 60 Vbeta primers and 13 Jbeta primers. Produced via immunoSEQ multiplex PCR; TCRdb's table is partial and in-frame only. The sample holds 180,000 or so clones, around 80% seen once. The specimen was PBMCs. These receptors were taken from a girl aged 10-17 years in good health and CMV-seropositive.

The CDR3 loop is CASSKYVPASNEKLFF. CDR3 nucleotides: TGTGCCAGCAGCAAATACGTCCCGGCTAGTAATGAAAAACTGTTTTTT. This chain connects TRBV21-1 to TRBJ1-4. TRBV21-1 is a known pseudogene. CDR3 length: 16 amino acids.

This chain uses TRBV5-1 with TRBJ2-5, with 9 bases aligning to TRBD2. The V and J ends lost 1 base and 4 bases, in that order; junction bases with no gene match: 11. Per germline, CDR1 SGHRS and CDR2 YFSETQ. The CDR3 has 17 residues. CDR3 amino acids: CASSLLAGPDYPETQYF. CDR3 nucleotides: TGCGCCAGCAGCTTGCTAGCGGGACCTGACTACCCAGAGACCCAGTACTTC.

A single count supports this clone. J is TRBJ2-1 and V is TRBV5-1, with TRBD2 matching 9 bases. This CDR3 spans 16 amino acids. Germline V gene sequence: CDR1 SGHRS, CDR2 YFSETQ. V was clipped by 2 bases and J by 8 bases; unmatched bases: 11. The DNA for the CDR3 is TGCGCCAGCAGCTTTCTTCATAGCGGGAGAGGCGATGAGCAGTTCTTC. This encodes CASSFLHSGRGDEQFF.

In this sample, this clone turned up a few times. CDR3 sequence reads: CASSLRARGFNYGYTF. CDR3 nucleotide sequence: TGTGCCAGCAGCTTACGGGCCCGGGGATTCAACTATGGCTACACCTTC. This rearrangement joins TRBV7-6 to TRBJ1-2; D call uncertain. Trimming removed 2 bases from V and 2 bases from J, with 15 bases in between. The CDR3 consists of 16 residues. Per germline, CDR1 SGHVS and CDR2 FNYEAQ.

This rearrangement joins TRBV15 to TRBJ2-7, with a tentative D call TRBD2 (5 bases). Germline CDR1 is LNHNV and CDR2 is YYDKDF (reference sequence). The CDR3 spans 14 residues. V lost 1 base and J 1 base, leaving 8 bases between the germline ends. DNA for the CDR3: TGTGCCACCAGCAGAGGAGGGCTTTCCTACGAGCAGTACTTC. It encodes CATSRGGLSYEQYF.

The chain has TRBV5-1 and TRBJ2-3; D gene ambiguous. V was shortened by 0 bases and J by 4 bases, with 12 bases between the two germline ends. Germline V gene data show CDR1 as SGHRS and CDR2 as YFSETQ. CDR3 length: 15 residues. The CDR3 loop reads CASSLAWFSSDTQYF. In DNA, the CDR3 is TGCGCCAGCAGCTTGGCCTGGTTCAGTTCAGATACGCAGTATTTT.

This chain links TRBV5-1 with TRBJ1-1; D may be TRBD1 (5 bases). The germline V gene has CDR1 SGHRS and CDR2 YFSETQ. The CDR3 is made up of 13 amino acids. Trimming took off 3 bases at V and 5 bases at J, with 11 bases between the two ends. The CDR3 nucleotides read TGCGCCAGCAGCTCGACTCGGGGGACTGAAGCTTTCTTT. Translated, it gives CASSSTRGTEAFF.

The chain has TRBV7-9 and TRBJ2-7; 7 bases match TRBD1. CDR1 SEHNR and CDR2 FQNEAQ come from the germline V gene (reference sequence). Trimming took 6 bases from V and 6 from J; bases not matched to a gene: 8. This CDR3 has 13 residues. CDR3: CASRERQGGEQYF. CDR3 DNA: TGTGCCAGCAGGGAAAGACAGGGCGGCGAGCAGTACTTC.

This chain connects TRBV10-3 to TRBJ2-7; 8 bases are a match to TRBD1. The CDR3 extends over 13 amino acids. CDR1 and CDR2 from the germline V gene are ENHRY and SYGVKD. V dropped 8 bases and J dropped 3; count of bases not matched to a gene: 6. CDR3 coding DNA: TGTGCCATCTCGAGGACAGGGTTCTACGAGCAGTACTTC. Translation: CAISRTGFYEQYF.

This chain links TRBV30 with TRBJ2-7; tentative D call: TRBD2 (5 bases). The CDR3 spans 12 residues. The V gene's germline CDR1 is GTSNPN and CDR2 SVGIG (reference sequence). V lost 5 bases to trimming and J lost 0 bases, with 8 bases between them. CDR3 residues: CAWHRDSYEQYF. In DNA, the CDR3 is TGTGCCTGGCACCGGGACTCCTACGAGCAGTACTTC.

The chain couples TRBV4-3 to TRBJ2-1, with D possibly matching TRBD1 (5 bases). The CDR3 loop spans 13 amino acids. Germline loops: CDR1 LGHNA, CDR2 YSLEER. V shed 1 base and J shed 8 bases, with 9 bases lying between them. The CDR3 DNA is TGCGCCAGCAGCCAAGCCAGGGATTATGAGCAGTTCTTC. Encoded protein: CASSQARDYEQFF.

The CDR3 region is CASNHDSPYGYTF. The CDR3 coding sequence is TGTGCCAGTAACCACGACAGTCCTTATGGCTACACCTTC. The chain uses TRBV19 and TRBJ1-2; perhaps TRBD1 as D (5 bases). The CDR3 is 13 amino acids. Trimming shortened V by 7 bases and J by 5 bases, and 14 bases separated the two germline ends. CDR1 is LNHDA and CDR2 is SQIVND in the germline V gene (reference sequence).

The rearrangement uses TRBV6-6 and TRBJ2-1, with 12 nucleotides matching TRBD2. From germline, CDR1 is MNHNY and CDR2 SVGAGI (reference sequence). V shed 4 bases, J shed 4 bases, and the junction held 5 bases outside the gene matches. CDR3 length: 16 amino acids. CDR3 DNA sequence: TGTGCCAGCAGTTTAAATGGACTAGCGGGGTACAATGAGCAGTTCTTC. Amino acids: CASSLNGLAGYNEQFF.